This T cell receptor beta chain was obtained from a study of cytomegalovirus exposure and HLA in healthy donors. Study details: An earlier analysis found fewer than 120 million unique TCR beta sequences from approximately 190 million T cells. An early release of data contained 75 million to 90 million unique TCRs, which came from HLA-typed donors. Study findings and constraints: TCR beta V segments were, for the most part, productive about 87% or about 30% of the time in an earlier analysis. In vitro data verified a few CMV-associated chains as specific for CMV antigens.

This CDR3 region has 13 residues. CDR1 and CDR2 (germline): MNHNS, SASEGT. The ends were cut back, 5 bases at V and 5 bases at J, with 10 bases in the middle. This clone was seen only a few times. Its antigen is undetermined. PCR used 60 Vbeta primers and 13 Jbeta primers. Sequencing was performed with immunoSEQ multiplex PCR; in TCRdb, only in-frame clones are kept and a portion is missing. The data contain over 130,000 clones, 70% to 75% of them singletons. Sequencing was done on a sample of PBMCs. The clonotype originates from a woman aged 25 to 39 in good health and CMV-seronegative. The rearrangement uses TRBV6-1 and TRBJ1-5, with a weak D call TRBD1 (6 bases). Here the CDR3 reads CASSTQGDQPQHF. The CDR3 nucleotides read TGTGCCAGCAGTACACAGGGAGATCAGCCCCAGCATTTT.